The sequence of this T cell receptor (beta chain) was determined in a study of T cell responses to AZD1222 COVID-19 vaccine. This clone has only one observation. Sequencing was performed with immunoSEQ multiplex PCR; in TCRdb, only in-frame clones are kept and a portion is missing. The table has about 77,000 clones, 80% to 95% seen once. The clonotype was recovered from an adult who received the AZD1222 COVID-19 vaccine. The material sequenced was peripheral blood, taken 28 days after the second AZD1222 dose.

The CDR3 region has the DNA TGTGCCAGTAGTCTAAGGACAGGGGAAAACTATGGCTACACCTTC. The encoded protein is CASSLRTGENYGYTF. J is TRBJ1-2 and V is TRBV19; 9 bases are a match to TRBD1. The germline V gene encodes CDR1 LNHDA and CDR2 SQIVND (reference sequence). The CDR3 has 15 residues. Trimming took 5 bases from V and 2 from J; bases not matched to a gene: 6.